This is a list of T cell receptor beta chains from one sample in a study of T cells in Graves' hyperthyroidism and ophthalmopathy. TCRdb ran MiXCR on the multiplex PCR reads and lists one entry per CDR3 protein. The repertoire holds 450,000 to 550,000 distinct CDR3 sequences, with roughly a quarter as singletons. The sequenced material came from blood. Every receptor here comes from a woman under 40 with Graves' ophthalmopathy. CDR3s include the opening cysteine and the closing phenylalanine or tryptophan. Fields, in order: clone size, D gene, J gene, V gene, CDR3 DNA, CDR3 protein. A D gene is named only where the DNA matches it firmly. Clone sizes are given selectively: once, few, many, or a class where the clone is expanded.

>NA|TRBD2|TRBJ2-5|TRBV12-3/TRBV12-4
TGTGCCAGCAGACGAAGACTAGCGGGAGGGCAAGAGACCCAGTACTTC
CASRRRLAGGQETQYF
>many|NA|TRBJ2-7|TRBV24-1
TGTGCCACCAGTGAAAGAAACGAGCAGTACTTC
CATSERNEQYF
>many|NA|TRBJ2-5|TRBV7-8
TGTGCCAGCAGCTTGGGACACGGCGTCCAAGAGACCCAGTACTTC
CASSLGHGVQETQYF
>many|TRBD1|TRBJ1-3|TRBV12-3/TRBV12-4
TGTGCCAGCAGGCTGGACAGGAACACCATATATTTT
CASRLDRNTIYF
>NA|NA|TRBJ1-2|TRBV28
TGTGCCAGCAGTGCTAGGAACGTCTATGGCTACACCTTC
CASSARNVYGYTF
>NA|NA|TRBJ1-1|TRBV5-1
TGCGCCAGCAGCACGGCACAGGGAAACACTGAAGCTTTCTTT
CASSTAQGNTEAFF
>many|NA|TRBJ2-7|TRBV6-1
TGTGCCAGCAGGGGGACGGGGAGCTCCTACGAGCAGTACTTC
CASRGTGSSYEQYF
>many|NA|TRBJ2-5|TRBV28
TGTGCCAGCAGTTTATCGGCCCAAGAGACCCAGTACTTC
CASSLSAQETQYF
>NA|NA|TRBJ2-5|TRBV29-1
TGCAGCGTTGAATCGTTCCGAGGAGAGACCCAGTACTTC
CSVESFRGETQYF
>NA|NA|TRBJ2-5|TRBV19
TGTGCCTCGGGACCACAAGAGACCCAGTACTTC
CASGPQETQYF
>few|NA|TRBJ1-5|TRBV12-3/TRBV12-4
TGTGCCAGCAGTTTAAGTGGGGGAGGCAATCAGCCCCAGCATTTT
CASSLSGGGNQPQHF
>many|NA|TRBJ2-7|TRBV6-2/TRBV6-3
TGTGCCAGCAGATCAGGGGACGTCCGAGGGCAGTACTTC
CASRSGDVRGQYF
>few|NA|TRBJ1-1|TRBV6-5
TGTGCCAGCAGTTACCCAGAAGCTGAAGCTTTCTTT
CASSYPEAEAFF
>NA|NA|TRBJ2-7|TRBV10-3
TGTGCCGTCAGTGAGTCGTCGACAGGCTACGAGCAGTACTTC
CAVSESSTGYEQYF
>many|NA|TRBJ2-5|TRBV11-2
TGTGCCAGCAGCTTTCAATTGACGGGGGCCGATGAGACCCAGTACTTC
CASSFQLTGADETQYF
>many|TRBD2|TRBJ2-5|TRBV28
TGTGCCAGCAGTTCGAGCGGGGAGTATAGCGAGACCCAGTACTTC
CASSSSGEYSETQYF
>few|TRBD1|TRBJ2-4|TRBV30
TGTGCCTGGAGTCTCCTACAGGGGGTCGGGGACATTAAGTACTTC
CAWSLLQGVGDIKYF
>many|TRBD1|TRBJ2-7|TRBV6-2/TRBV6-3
TGTGCCAGCAATACAGGGGGCACCTTGGAGCAGTACTTC
CASNTGGTLEQYF
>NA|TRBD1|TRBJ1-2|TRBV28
TGTGCCAGCACCCTCTTGCCGGGACAGACGGGGAATGGCTACACCTTC
CASTLLPGQTGNGYTF
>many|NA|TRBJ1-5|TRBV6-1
TGTGCCAGCAGTCCGGCTCCGGGGGGCAATCAGCCCCAGCATTTT
CASSPAPGGNQPQHF
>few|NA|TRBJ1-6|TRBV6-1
TGTGCCAGCGACTCTCGCAGCTCCTATAATTCACCCCTCCACTTT
CASDSRSSYNSPLHF
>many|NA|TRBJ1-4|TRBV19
TGTGCCACCTCAGACAGACCAACTAATGAAAAACTGTTTTTT
CATSDRPTNEKLFF
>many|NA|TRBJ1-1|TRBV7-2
TGTGCCAGCAGCTCCGGACGGGATTACACTGAAGCTTTCTTT
CASSSGRDYTEAFF
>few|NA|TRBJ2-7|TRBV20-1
TGCAGTGCTAGAGCATCAGGGTTCAACTACGAGCAGTACTTC
CSARASGFNYEQYF
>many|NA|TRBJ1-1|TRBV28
TGTGCCAGCAGCTTACACCGGCCCATTCTGGTGAACACTGAAGCTTTCTTT
CASSLHRPILVNTEAFF
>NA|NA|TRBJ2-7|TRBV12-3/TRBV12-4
TGTGCCAGCAGTCTCCCCAGCCTCGAGCAGTACTTC
CASSLPSLEQYF
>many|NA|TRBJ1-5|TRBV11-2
TGTGCCAGCAGCTTAGGTTTGGGGGGAGCGTTAAATCAGCCCCAGCATTTT
CASSLGLGGALNQPQHF
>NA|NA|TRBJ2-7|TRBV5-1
TGCGCCAGCAGCTTAGAGGTCCCTTCCTACGAGCAGTACTTC
CASSLEVPSYEQYF
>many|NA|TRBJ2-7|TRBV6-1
TGTGCCAGCGATCCTTGGGACCCTTCCTACGAGCAGTACTTC
CASDPWDPSYEQYF
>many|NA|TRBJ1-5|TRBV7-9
TGTGCCAGCAGCCCAAGGGAGGGGCCCGAGCCCCAGCATTTT
CASSPREGPEPQHF
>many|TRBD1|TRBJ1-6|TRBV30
TGTGCCTGGAGCACGACAGGGTACGATTCACCCCTCCACTTT
CAWSTTGYDSPLHF
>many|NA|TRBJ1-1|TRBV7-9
TGTGCCAGCAGCTTAGCCCTTATCATGAACACTGAAGCTTTCTTT
CASSLALIMNTEAFF
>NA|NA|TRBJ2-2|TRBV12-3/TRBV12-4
TGTGCCAGCAGTTTCTACCGCCGGGTTACCGGGGAGCTGTTTTTT
CASSFYRRVTGELFF
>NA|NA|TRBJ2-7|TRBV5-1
TGCGCCAGCAGCTTGGGGAGTTCCTCGGGCTACGAGCAGTACTTC
CASSLGSSSGYEQYF
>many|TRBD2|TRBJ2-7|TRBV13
TGTGCCAGCAGCGTCATGGGGGGGACCTACGAGCAGTACTTC
CASSVMGGTYEQYF
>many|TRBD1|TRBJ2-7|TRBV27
TGTGCCAGCAGTCACCGGGACAGGGGTTACGAGCAGTACTTC
CASSHRDRGYEQYF
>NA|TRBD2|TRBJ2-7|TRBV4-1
TGCGCCAGCAGCCCTGGGGGGACTAGCGGGGGGCCCCGCGTGTACGAGCAGTACTTC
CASSPGGTSGGPRVYEQYF
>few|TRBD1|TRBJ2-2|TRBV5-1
TGCGCCAGCAGCTCCCCTCGGGACAGGGCGCGGACCGGGGAGCTGTTTTTT
CASSSPRDRARTGELFF
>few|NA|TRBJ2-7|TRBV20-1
TGCAGTGCTTCCAGGGCCTACGAGCAGTACTTC
CSASRAYEQYF
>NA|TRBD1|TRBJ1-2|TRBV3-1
TGTGCCAGCAGCGTCCTAGGACAGGGGAATGGCTACACCTTC
CASSVLGQGNGYTF
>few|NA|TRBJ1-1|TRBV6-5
TGTGCCAGCAGTTACTCGAACTTTGGAGAAGCTTTCTTT
CASSYSNFGEAFF